This T cell receptor beta chain was identified during a study of vaccination effects on CD4 cells after COVID-19. Across the whole study: Median timing of post-vaccine samples was 72 days after the second dose. Findings of the study overall: Late in the post-vaccination period, infection-induced and vaccine-induced clones underwent marked clonal contraction.

About this clone: Its antigen is currently unknown.

Method: immunoSEQ multiplex PCR; TCRdb's copy keeps in-frame clones and lacks some. The sample records tens of thousands of clones, around 69% being singletons. Upon completion of 10 days in culture, CD4+ T cells were isolated. As their vaccination, participants received two doses of either BNT162b2 or mRNA-1273. IL-2 medium took the place of half the medium on both days 3 and 7. The CDR3 has 14 residues. In germline, CDR1 is MDHEN, CDR2 SYDVKM. V gave up 6 bases and J gave up 9 bases, with 17 bases separating them. This specimen consisted of CD4+ T cells from PBMCs cultured without peptide, obtained after COVID-19 vaccination. The receptor's source is a human donor who received a COVID-19 vaccine. V is TRBV28 and J is TRBJ2-2; the D call may be TRBD1 or TRBD2 (6 bases each). CDR3 in amino acids: CASSQGGRSRELFF. DNA for the CDR3: TGTGCCAGCAGCCAAGGGGGGCGGAGTCGGGAGCTGTTTTTT.